A selection of T cell receptor beta chains follows, all from one sample in a study of blood T cell repertoires in COVID-19. Assay used: immunoSEQ multiplex PCR; TCRdb lists only in-frame clones, some missing. This table has 40,000 to 50,000 clones, approximately 90% appearing once. Sequenced input: peripheral blood. These receptor sequences come from a human donor in a cohort sampled during active COVID-19. Both conserved end residues are part of each CDR3. Each record gives: J gene, V gene, CDR3 protein.

J gene: TRBJ2-7
V gene: TRBV15
CDR3 protein: CATSRGLAGAYEQYF

J gene: TRBJ1-4
V gene: TRBV5-1
CDR3 protein: CASSAPEEGNEKLFF

J gene: TRBJ1-1
V gene: TRBV19
CDR3 protein: CASKGAQGTAEAFF

J gene: TRBJ2-1
V gene: TRBV14
CDR3 protein: CASSQSRGNEQFF

J gene: TRBJ2-1
V gene: TRBV18
CDR3 protein: CASSPAQGVSYNEQFF

J gene: TRBJ2-1
V gene: TRBV5-1
CDR3 protein: CASSSGTGVYNEQFF

J gene: TRBJ2-4
V gene: TRBV6-5
CDR3 protein: CASRPDRNHIQYF

J gene: TRBJ1-2
V gene: TRBV5-1
CDR3 protein: CASSVPGGEGYTF

J gene: TRBJ1-2
V gene: TRBV6-5
CDR3 protein: CASSYTGQGNYGYTF

J gene: TRBJ2-4
V gene: TRBV9
CDR3 protein: CASSVDRQGAVGIQYF

J gene: TRBJ2-3
V gene: TRBV6-2/TRBV6-3
CDR3 protein: CASSPGTGATDTQYF

J gene: TRBJ2-1
V gene: TRBV27
CDR3 protein: CASSLRTAYNEQFF

J gene: TRBJ2-7
V gene: TRBV5-1
CDR3 protein: CASSLQDLMGGEQYF